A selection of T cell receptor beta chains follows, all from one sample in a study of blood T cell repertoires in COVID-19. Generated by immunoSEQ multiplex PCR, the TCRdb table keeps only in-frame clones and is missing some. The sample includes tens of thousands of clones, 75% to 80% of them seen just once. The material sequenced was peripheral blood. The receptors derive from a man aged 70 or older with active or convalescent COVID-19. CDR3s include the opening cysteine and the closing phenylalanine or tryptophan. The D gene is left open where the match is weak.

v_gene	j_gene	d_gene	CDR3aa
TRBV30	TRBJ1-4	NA	CAWNPQGGREKLFF
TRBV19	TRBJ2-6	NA	CASSLRGAGANVLTF
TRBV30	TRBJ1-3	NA	CAWTRGNSGNTIYF
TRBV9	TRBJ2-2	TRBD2	CASSPGGSSGELFF
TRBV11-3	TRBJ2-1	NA	CASSSALLVVEQFF
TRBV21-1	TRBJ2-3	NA	CASRPPSGARATDTQYF
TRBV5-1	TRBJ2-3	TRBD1	CASSGRTGGRTDTQYF
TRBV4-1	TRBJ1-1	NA	CASSQEQGIGTEAFF
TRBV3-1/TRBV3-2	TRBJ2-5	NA	CASSQDRGLLGETQYF
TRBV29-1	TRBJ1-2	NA	CSVEEGAGGYTF
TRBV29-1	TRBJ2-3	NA	CSVEDRRRGDTQYF
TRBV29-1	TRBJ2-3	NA	CSVEGGPLTDTQYF
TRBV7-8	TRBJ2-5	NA	CASSPGSETQYF
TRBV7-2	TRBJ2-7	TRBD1	CASSKKLTGTGGLEQYF
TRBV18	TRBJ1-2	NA	CASSPPREGPTYGYTF
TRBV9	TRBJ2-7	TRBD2	CASSAGLAATYEQYF
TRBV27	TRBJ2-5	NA	CASRGPPGFQETQYF
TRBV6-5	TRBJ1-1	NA	CASSYSLGSTEAFF
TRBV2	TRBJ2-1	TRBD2	CASKNSGTLSYNEQFF
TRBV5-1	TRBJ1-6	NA	CASSFQGSSYNSPLHF
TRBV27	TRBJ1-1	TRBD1	CASSLSTGGLGTEAFF
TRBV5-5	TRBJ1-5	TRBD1	CASSRQGLSNQPQHF
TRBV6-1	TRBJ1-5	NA	CASSESQNQPQHF
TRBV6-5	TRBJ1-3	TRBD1	CASSLTGISGNTIYF
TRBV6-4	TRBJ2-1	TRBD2	CASSDSGLAGGYEQFF
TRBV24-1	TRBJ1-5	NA	CATSDPGEPQHF
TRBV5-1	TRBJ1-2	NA	CASSTDRITHYGYTF
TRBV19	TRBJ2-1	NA	CASTPRLEKVYGEQFF
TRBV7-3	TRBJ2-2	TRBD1	CASSPTGGGLNTGELFF
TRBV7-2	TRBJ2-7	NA	CASSPNRGGALYEQYF
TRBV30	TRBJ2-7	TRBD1	CAWRVRDRGLDEQYF
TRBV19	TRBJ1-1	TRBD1	CASSVYRGYSEAFF